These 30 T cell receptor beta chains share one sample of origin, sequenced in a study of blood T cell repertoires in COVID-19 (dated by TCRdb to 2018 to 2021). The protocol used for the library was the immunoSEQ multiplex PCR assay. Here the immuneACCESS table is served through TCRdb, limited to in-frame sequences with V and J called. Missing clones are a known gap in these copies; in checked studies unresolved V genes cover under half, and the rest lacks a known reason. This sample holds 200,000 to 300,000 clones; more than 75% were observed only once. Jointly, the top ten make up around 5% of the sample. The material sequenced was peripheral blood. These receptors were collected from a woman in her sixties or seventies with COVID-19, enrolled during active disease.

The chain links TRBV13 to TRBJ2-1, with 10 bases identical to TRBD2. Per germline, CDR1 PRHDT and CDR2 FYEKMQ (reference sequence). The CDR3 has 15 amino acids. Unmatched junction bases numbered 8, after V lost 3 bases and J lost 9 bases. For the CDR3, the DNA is TGTGCCAGCAGCTTGACAGGGCTAGCGGGAGTTGAGCAGTTCTTC. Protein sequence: CASSLTGLAGVEQFF.

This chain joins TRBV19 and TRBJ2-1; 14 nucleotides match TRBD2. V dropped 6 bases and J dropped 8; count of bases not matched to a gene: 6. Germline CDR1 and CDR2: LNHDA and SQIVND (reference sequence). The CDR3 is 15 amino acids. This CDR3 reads CASRRLAGGPHEQFF. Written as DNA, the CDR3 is TGTGCCAGTAGGAGACTAGCGGGAGGGCCTCATGAGCAGTTCTTC.

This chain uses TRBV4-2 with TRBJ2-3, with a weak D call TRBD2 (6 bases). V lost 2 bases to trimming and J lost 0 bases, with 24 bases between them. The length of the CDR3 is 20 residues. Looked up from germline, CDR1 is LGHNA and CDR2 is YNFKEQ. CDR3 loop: CASSQRFSGRQPPSTDTQYF. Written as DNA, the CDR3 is TGTGCCAGCAGCCAACGGTTTAGCGGCCGGCAACCTCCTAGCACAGATACGCAGTATTTT.

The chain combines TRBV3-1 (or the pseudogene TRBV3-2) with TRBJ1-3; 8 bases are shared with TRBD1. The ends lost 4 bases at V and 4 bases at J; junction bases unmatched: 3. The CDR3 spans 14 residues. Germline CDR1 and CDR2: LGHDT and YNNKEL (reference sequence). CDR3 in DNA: TGTGCCAGCAGCCGGACAGGGTACGGAAACACCATATATTTT. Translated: CASSRTGYGNTIYF.

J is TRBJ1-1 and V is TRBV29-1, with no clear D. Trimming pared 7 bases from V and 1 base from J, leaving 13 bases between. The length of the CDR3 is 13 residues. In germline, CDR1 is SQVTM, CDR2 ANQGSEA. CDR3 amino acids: CSGAAAWNTEAFF. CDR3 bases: TGCAGCGGGGCCGCAGCTTGGAACACTGAAGCTTTCTTT.

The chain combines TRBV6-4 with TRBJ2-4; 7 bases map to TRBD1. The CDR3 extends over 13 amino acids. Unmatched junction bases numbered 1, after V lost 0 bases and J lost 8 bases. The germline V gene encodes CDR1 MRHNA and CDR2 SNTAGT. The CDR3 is CASSDSQGDIQYF. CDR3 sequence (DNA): TGTGCCAGCAGTGACTCTCAGGGGGACATTCAGTACTTC.

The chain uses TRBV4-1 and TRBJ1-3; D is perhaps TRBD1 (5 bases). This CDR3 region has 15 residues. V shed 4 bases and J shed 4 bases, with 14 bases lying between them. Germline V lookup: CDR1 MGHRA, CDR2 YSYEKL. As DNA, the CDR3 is TGCGCCAGCAGCCCCCATGGGGCGCCGGGAAACACCATATATTTT. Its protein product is CASSPHGAPGNTIYF.

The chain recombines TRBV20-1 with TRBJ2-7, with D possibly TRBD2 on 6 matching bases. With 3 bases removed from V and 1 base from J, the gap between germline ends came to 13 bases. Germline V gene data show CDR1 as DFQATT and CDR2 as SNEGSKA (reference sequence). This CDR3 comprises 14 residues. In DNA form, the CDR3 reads TGCAGTGCTAGTGGAGGGAGTGGATCCTACGAGCAGTACTTC. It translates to CSASGGSGSYEQYF.

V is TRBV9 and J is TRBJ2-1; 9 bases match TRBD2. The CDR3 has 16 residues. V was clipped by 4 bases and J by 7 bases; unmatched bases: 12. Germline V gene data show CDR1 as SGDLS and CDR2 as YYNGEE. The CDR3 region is CASSPRPGLAPNEQFF. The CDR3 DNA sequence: TGTGCCAGCAGCCCGCGCCCGGGACTAGCTCCTAATGAGCAGTTCTTC.

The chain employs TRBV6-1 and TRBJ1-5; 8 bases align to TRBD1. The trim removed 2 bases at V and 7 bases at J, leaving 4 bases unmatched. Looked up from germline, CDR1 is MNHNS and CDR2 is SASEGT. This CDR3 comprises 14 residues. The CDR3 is CASSETDRAQPQHF. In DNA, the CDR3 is TGTGCCAGCAGTGAAACGGACAGGGCACAGCCCCAGCATTTT.

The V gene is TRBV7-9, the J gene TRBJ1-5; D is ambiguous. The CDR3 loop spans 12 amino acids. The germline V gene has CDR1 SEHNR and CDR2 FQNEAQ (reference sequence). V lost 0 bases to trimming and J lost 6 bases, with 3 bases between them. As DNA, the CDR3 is TGTGCCAGCAGCTTAGCGAGTCAGCCCCAGCATTTT. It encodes CASSLASQPQHF.

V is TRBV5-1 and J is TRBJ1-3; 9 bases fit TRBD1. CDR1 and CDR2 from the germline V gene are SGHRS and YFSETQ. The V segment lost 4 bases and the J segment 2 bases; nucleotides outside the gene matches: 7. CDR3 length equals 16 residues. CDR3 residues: CASSLGQGSTGNTIYF. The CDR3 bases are TGCGCCAGCAGCCTGGGACAGGGCAGTACTGGAAACACCATATATTTT.

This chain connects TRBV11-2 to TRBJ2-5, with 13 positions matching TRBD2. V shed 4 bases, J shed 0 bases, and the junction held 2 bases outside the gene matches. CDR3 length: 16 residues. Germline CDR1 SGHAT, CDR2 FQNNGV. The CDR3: CASSSGTSGDQETQYF. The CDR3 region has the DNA TGTGCCAGCAGCTCCGGGACTAGCGGGGACCAAGAGACCCAGTACTTC.

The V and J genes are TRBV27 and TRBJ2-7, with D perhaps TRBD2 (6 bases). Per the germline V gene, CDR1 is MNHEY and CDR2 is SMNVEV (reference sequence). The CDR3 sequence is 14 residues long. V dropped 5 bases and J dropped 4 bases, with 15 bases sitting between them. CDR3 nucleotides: TGTGCCAGCAGTCCCCGGTGGGGAGGTTACGAGCAGTACTTC. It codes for CASSPRWGGYEQYF.

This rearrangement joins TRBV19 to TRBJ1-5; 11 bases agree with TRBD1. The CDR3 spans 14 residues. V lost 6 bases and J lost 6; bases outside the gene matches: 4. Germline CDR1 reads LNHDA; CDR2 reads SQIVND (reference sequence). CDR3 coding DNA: TGTGCCAGTAGGGACAGGGGGCTAGTTCAGCCCCAGCATTTT. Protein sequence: CASRDRGLVQPQHF.

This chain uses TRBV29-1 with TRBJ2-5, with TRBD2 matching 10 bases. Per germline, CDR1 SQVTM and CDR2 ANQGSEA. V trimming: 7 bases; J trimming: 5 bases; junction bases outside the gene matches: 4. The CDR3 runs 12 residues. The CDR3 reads CSAVAGGETQYF. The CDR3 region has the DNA TGCAGCGCTGTAGCGGGAGGTGAGACCCAGTACTTC.

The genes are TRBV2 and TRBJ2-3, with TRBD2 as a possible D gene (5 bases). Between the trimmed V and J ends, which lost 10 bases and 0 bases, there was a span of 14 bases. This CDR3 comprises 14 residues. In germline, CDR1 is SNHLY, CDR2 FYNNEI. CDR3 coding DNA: TGTGCCACCCGCCGAGCGGATAGCACAGATACGCAGTATTTT. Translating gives CATRRADSTDTQYF.

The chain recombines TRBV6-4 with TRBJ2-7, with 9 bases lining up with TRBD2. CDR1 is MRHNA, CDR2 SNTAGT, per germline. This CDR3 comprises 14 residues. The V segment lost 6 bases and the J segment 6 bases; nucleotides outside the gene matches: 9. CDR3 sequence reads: CASSQIAGVSEQYF. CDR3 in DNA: TGTGCCAGCAGCCAAATAGCGGGGGTAAGCGAGCAGTACTTC.

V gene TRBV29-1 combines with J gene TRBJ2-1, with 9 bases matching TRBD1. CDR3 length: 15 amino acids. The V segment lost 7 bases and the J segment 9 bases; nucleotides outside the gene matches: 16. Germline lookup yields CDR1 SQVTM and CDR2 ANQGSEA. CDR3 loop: CSALPPGQGLGEQFF. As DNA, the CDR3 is TGCAGCGCCCTGCCTCCGGGACAGGGATTAGGTGAGCAGTTCTTC.

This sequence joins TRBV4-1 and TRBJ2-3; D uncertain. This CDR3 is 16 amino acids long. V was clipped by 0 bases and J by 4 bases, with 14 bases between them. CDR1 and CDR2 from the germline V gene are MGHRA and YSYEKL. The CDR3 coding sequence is TGCGCCAGCAGCCAAGATTCCGGGTTGGGTGCAGATACGCAGTATTTT. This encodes CASSQDSGLGADTQYF.

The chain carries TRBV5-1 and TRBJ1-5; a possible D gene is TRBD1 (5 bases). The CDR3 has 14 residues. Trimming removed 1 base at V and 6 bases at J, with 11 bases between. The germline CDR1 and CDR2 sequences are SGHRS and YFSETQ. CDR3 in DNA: TGCGCCAGCAGCTTGAATTCGGGGGGTCAGCCCCAGCATTTT. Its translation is CASSLNSGGQPQHF.

Here the CDR3 DNA reads TGTGCCAGTAGTTTGGGAACAGGGACGCCCGGGGAGCTGTTTTTT. It codes for CASSLGTGTPGELFF. This rearrangement joins TRBV19 to TRBJ2-2, with a weak D call TRBD1 (6 bases). CDR3 length: 15 amino acids. The V gene lost 5 bases and the J gene lost 6 bases, with 16 bases spanning the gap. Germline V gives CDR1 LNHDA, CDR2 SQIVND (reference sequence).

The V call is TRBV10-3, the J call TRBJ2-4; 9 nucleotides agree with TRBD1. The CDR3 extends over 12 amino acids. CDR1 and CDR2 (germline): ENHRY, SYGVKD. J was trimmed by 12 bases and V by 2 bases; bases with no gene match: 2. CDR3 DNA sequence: TGTGCCATCAGTGAGACAGGGGGCAGTCAGTACTTC. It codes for CAISETGGSQYF.

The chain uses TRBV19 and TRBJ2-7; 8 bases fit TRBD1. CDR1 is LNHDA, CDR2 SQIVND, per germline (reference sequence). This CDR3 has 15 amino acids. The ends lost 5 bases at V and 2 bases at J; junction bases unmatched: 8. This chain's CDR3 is CASSPLTGATYEQYF. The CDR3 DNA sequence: TGTGCCAGTAGTCCTTTGACAGGGGCGACCTACGAGCAGTACTTC.

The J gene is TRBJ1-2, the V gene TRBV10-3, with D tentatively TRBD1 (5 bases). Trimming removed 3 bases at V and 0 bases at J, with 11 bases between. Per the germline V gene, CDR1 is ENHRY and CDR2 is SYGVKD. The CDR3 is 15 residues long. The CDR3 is CAISDPGKPNYGYTF. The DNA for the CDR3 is TGTGCCATCAGTGACCCAGGGAAACCTAACTATGGCTACACCTTC.

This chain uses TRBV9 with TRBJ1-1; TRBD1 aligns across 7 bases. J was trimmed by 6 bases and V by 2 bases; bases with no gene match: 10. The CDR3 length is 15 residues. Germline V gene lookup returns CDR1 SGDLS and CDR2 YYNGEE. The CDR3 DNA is TGTGCCAGCAGCGTCGAAGGGGGCTCGATTTCTGAAGCTTTCTTT. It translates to CASSVEGGSISEAFF.

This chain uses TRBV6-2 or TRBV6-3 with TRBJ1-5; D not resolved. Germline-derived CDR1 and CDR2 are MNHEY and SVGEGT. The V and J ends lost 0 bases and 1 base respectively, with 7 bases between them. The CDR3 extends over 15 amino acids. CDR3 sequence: CASSYSGRSNQPQHF. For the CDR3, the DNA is TGTGCCAGCAGTTACTCTGGTCGGAGCAATCAGCCCCAGCATTTT.

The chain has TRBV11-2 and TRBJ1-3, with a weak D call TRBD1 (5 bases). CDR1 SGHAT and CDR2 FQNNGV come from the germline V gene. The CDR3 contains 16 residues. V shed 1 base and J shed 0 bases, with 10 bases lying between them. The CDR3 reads CASSLAGHSSGNTIYF. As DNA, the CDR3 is TGTGCCAGCAGCTTAGCCGGACACAGCTCTGGAAACACCATATATTTT.

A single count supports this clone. As DNA, the CDR3 is TGCAGCGTTCCTTGGCTTACCGAGACCCAGTACTTC. Encoded protein: CSVPWLTETQYF. This chain links TRBV29-1 with TRBJ2-5; D is uncertain. The ends were cut back, 5 bases at V and 5 bases at J, with 12 bases in the middle. The CDR3 loop spans 12 amino acids. CDR1 is SQVTM and CDR2 is ANQGSEA in the germline V gene.

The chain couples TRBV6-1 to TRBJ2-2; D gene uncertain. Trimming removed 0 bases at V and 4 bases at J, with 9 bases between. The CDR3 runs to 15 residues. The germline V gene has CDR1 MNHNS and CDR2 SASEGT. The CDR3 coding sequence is TGTGCCAGCAGTGAAGCGCGGCATGCCACCGGGGAGCTGTTTTTT. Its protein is CASSEARHATGELFF.